One and the same sample provided the 30 T cell receptor beta chains below, sequenced in a study of blood T cell repertoires in COVID-19. Data came from immunoSEQ multiplex PCR; TCRdb stores just in-frame clones and leaves some out. The sample lists some 370,000 clones, around 87% occurring once. The specimen was peripheral blood. The receptors derive from a woman aged 25 to 39 with COVID-19, enrolled during active disease.

CDR3 amino acids: CASRSLDSYEQYF. Here the CDR3 DNA reads TGTGCCAGCAGGTCCCTTGACAGCTACGAGCAGTACTTC. The rearrangement links TRBV12-3 or TRBV12-4 to TRBJ2-7; D may be TRBD1 (5 bases). The CDR3 has 13 amino acids. V gave up 6 bases and J gave up 3 bases, with 12 bases separating them.

The CDR3 bases are TGTGCCAGCAGTCGGGACAGGGTTATCGACGAGCAGTACTTC. Its protein product is CASSRDRVIDEQYF. The chain recombines TRBV28 with TRBJ2-7, with 9 bases aligning to TRBD1. V lost 5 bases to trimming and J lost 5 bases; unmatched junction nucleotides: 7. The CDR3 contains 14 residues. The germline V gene has CDR1 MDHEN and CDR2 SYDVKM.

The chain links TRBV4-2 to TRBJ2-2; 7 positions match TRBD2. V lost 4 bases to trimming and J lost 5 bases; unmatched junction nucleotides: 10. Germline lookup yields CDR1 LGHNA and CDR2 YNFKEQ. This CDR3 is built from 16 residues. CDR3 amino acids: CASSPRGSYSTGELFF. DNA for the CDR3: TGTGCCAGCAGCCCCCGCGGGAGTTATAGTACCGGGGAGCTGTTTTTT.

V and J are TRBV6-5 and TRBJ2-7; maybe TRBD1 (6 bases). The CDR3 is made up of 15 amino acids. The germline gives CDR1 MNHEY, CDR2 SVGAGI. V dropped 5 bases and J dropped 0 bases, with 14 bases sitting between them. CDR3: CASSRDTENSYEQYF. The CDR3 region has the DNA TGTGCCAGCAGTCGGGACACCGAAAACTCCTACGAGCAGTACTTC.

The chain couples TRBV6-5 to TRBJ2-3; 7 positions agree with TRBD1. With 10 bases clipped from V and 2 bases from J, the junction kept 9 bases outside the gene matches. The CDR3 is 14 amino acids. The germline V gene encodes CDR1 MNHEY and CDR2 SVGAGI. The chain's CDR3 is CATMTGIYTDTQYF. The CDR3 DNA follows: TGTGCCACCATGACAGGGATTTACACAGATACGCAGTATTTT.

The rearrangement links TRBV4-3 to TRBJ2-2; weak D call: TRBD1 (7 bases). Trimming pared 0 bases from V and 3 bases from J, leaving 14 bases between. Per the germline V gene, CDR1 is LGHNA and CDR2 is YSLEER. The CDR3 covers 17 residues. This chain's CDR3 is CASSQDRQGGYTGELFF. CDR3 DNA sequence: TGCGCCAGCAGCCAAGATAGACAGGGAGGATACACCGGGGAGCTGTTTTTT.

The chain links TRBV10-3 to TRBJ1-6; D is possibly TRBD1 (6 bases). V gave up 2 bases and J gave up 10 bases, with 9 bases separating them. This CDR3 comprises 13 residues. Germline CDR1 reads ENHRY; CDR2 reads SYGVKD. DNA for the CDR3: TGTGCCATCAGTGAGACAGGGTCCTCACCCCTCCACTTT. It specifies CAISETGSSPLHF.

This chain links TRBV2 with TRBJ2-5; perhaps TRBD2 as D (5 bases). There are 13 residues in the CDR3. The V and J ends lost 8 bases and 1 base respectively, with 11 bases between them. Per germline, CDR1 SNHLY and CDR2 FYNNEI. CDR3 DNA sequence: TGTGCCAGCTATGACGGGGTCCAAGAGACCCAGTACTTC. It encodes CASYDGVQETQYF. Drawing the rest from reference TRBV2 and TRBJ2-5, the complete variable domain is EPEVTQTPSHQVTQMGQEVILRCVPISNHLYFYWYRQILGQKVEFLVSFYNNEISEKSEIFDDQFSVERPDGSNFTLKIRSTKLEDSAMYFCASYDGVQETQYFGPGTRLLVL.

The V call is TRBV11-3, the J call TRBJ2-5; D is unresolved. There are 13 residues in the CDR3. The V end was cut by 3 bases, the J end by 2 bases, with 7 bases between. Germline CDR1 and CDR2: SGHNT and YENEEA. The CDR3 loop is CASSFQYQETQYF. The CDR3 DNA is TGTGCCAGCAGCTTCCAGTATCAAGAGACCCAGTACTTC.

This clone occurred a few times. The rearrangement joins TRBV9 to TRBJ1-2; D is uncertain. CDR1 and CDR2 from the germline V gene are SGDLS and YYNGEE. V gave up 0 bases and J gave up 0 bases, with 12 bases separating them. The CDR3 contains 16 residues. CDR3: CASSVVLGGSNYGYTF. The CDR3 nucleotides read TGTGCCAGCAGCGTAGTGTTAGGCGGTTCTAACTATGGCTACACCTTC.

The V and J genes are TRBV29-1 and TRBJ2-7; no clear D. Germline loops: CDR1 SQVTM, CDR2 ANQGSEA. The CDR3 sequence is 9 residues long. V dropped 7 bases and J dropped 3 bases, with 4 bases sitting between them. CDR3 protein: CSGLYEQYF. The CDR3 DNA reads as TGCAGCGGACTCTACGAGCAGTACTTC.

V and J are TRBV20-1 and TRBJ2-7; 7 bases align to TRBD1. The germline V gene has CDR1 DFQATT and CDR2 SNEGSKA (reference sequence). The CDR3 sequence is 14 residues long. V was pared by 6 bases and J by 4 bases, with 12 bases of the junction left unmatched. CDR3: CSASTGDASYEQYF. DNA of the CDR3: TGCAGTGCGAGTACAGGGGACGCTTCTTACGAGCAGTACTTC.

The chain uses TRBV5-6 and TRBJ1-2; 9 nucleotides match TRBD1. The V segment lost 2 bases and the J segment 7 bases; nucleotides outside the gene matches: 3. The germline gives CDR1 SGHDT, CDR2 YYEEEE. The CDR3 has 13 amino acids. The CDR3 protein is CASSLGDRAGYTF. The CDR3 DNA reads TGTGCCAGCAGCTTAGGGGACAGGGCTGGCTACACCTTC.

The V gene is TRBV27, the J gene TRBJ1-5; TRBD1 might be the D (5 bases). The CDR3 has 15 amino acids. Looked up from germline, CDR1 is MNHEY and CDR2 is SMNVEV (reference sequence). V dropped 5 bases and J dropped 0 bases, with 11 bases sitting between them. The DNA of the CDR3 is TGTGCCAGCAGTATCGACAGTTATAGCAATCAGCCCCAGCATTTT. It is translated as CASSIDSYSNQPQHF.

J is TRBJ2-2 and V is TRBV29-1, with D tentatively TRBD1 (6 bases). The CDR3 covers 16 residues. Germline V gene lookup returns CDR1 SQVTM and CDR2 ANQGSEA. The V gene lost 4 bases and the J gene lost 1 base, with 16 bases spanning the gap. CDR3 sequence: CSVGYRVFGNTGELFF. DNA of the CDR3: TGCAGCGTTGGATACAGGGTGTTTGGGAACACCGGGGAGCTGTTTTTT.

Written as DNA, the CDR3 is TGTGCCAGTACCCAGGGGATGGACACTGAAGCTTTCTTT. It translates to CASTQGMDTEAFF. The V and J genes are TRBV19 and TRBJ1-1; D may be TRBD1 (6 bases). Looked up from germline, CDR1 is LNHDA and CDR2 is SQIVND (reference sequence). Trimming removed 7 bases at V and 3 bases at J, with 12 bases between. CDR3 length: 13 residues.

The V and J genes are TRBV4-1 and TRBJ1-6, with 8 nucleotides matching TRBD1. Per germline, CDR1 MGHRA and CDR2 YSYEKL. V trimming: 4 bases; J trimming: 5 bases; junction bases outside the gene matches: 7. This CDR3 has 16 residues. CDR3 nucleotide sequence: TGCGCCAGCAGCCTAAGGACAGGGTCTAATAATTCACCCCTCCACTTT. This translates into CASSLRTGSNNSPLHF.

This clone was seen only a few times. The chain recombines TRBV5-1 with TRBJ1-3; D unclear. This CDR3 is built from 17 residues. V was shortened by 7 bases and J by 0 bases, with 20 bases between the two germline ends. CDR1 is SGHRS, CDR2 YFSETQ, per germline. The CDR3 bases are TGCGCCAGCCGATCGGGGATAGCGGGAAGCTCTGGAAACACCATATATTTT. It codes for CASRSGIAGSSGNTIYF.

DNA for the CDR3: TGTGCCAGTAGTCTTCGACAGGGTGGACAGCCCCAGCATTTT. This gives the protein CASSLRQGGQPQHF. The chain joins TRBV19 to TRBJ1-5; 7 bases match TRBD1. Germline values: CDR1 LNHDA, CDR2 SQIVND (reference sequence). The CDR3 consists of 14 residues. The V gene end was trimmed by 5 bases and the J gene end by 7 bases; junction bases not matched to a gene: 8.

This chain connects TRBV9 to TRBJ2-1, with D possibly being TRBD1 (5 bases). This CDR3 contains 14 residues. CDR1 is SGDLS and CDR2 is YYNGEE in the germline V gene. V was cut by 0 bases and J by 5 bases, with 9 bases left in between. The CDR3 nucleotides are TGTGCCAGCAGCGTAGGGCTAGGGGACAATGAGCAGTTCTTC. This encodes CASSVGLGDNEQFF.

This clone was detected once. The chain carries TRBV2 and TRBJ2-5; tentatively, D is TRBD1 (6 bases). The V gene lost 6 bases and the J gene lost 2 bases, with 13 bases spanning the gap. The CDR3 is 14 amino acids. CDR1 is SNHLY, CDR2 FYNNEI, per germline. Here the CDR3 reads CASSPDRSQETQYF. CDR3 in DNA: TGTGCCAGCAGCCCTGACAGGTCTCAAGAGACCCAGTACTTC.

The chain uses TRBV6-1 and TRBJ2-7; maybe TRBD2 (5 bases). Germline CDR1 MNHNS, CDR2 SASEGT. The CDR3 contains 11 residues. Deletions cut 1 base from V and 7 bases from J, with 5 bases between. Here the CDR3 DNA reads TGTGCCAGCAGTGAAGGGAGGGAGCAGTACTTC. Its protein product is CASSEGREQYF.

J is TRBJ2-5 and V is TRBV7-2; 13 bases agree with TRBD2. This CDR3 is built from 16 residues. Germline CDR1 is SGHTA and CDR2 is FQGNSA. V shed 6 bases, J shed 5 bases, and the junction held 9 bases outside the gene matches. The CDR3 spells CASRGTSGMRGETQYF. The CDR3 DNA is TGTGCCAGCAGGGGGACTAGCGGGATGAGAGGGGAGACCCAGTACTTC.

As to this clone: Additional DNA sequences in this sample encode the identical CDR3. The genes are TRBV6-5 and TRBJ2-7, with D possibly being TRBD1 (7 bases). The V and J ends lost 2 bases and 1 base respectively, with 12 bases between them. Germline V lookup: CDR1 MNHEY, CDR2 SVGAGI. The CDR3 spans 15 residues. In DNA form, the CDR3 reads TGTGCCAGCAGTTACGGGGCAGGGGGGTCCTACGAGCAGTACTTC. This sequence encodes CASSYGAGGSYEQYF.

J is TRBJ2-7 and V is TRBV19, with 9 bases that match TRBD2. The CDR3 consists of 15 residues. V gave up 11 bases and J gave up 7 bases; unmatched junction bases: 18. Germline V CDR1 and CDR2: LNHDA, SQIVND (reference sequence). CDR3 residues: CASSRGIAGAGEQYF. CDR3 nucleotide sequence: TGTGCCTCGTCGAGGGGGATAGCGGGAGCGGGGGAGCAGTACTTC.

The CDR3 spells CASSYSAGVGNIQYF. CDR3 bases: TGTGCCAGCAGTTACTCGGCAGGGGTGGGAAACATTCAGTACTTC. The chain joins TRBV6-2 or TRBV6-3 to TRBJ2-4; TRBD1 might be the D (6 bases). This CDR3 spans 15 amino acids. Trimming pared 0 bases from V and 6 bases from J, leaving 12 bases between. Germline CDR1 reads MNHEY; CDR2 reads SVGEGT.

Comment on this clone: The DNA is omitted, as the CDR3 cannot be located on it reliably, and the CDR3 follows TCRdb's listing. This sequence joins TRBV2 and TRBJ1-1; the table's D call of TRBD1 was not tested on the DNA. 15 amino acids form the CDR3, both terminal residues included. Germline assignment: CDR1 SNHLY and CDR2 FYNNEI. The CDR3: CASSTSDRALREAFF.

The table lists this clone with a count of one. This chain links TRBV3-1 (or the pseudogene TRBV3-2) with TRBJ2-5, with D possibly being TRBD2 (6 bases). V lost 4 bases and J 1 base, leaving 10 bases between the germline ends. Germline V gives CDR1 LGHDT, CDR2 YNNKEL (reference sequence). The length of the CDR3 is 14 residues. CDR3 sequence: CASSPRDFQETQYF. The CDR3 bases are TGTGCCAGCAGCCCGCGGGACTTCCAAGAGACCCAGTACTTC.

The chain is built from TRBV9 and TRBJ2-2, with 12 positions matching TRBD2. J lost 5 bases, V lost 4 bases, and 9 bases had no gene match. Germline V CDR1 and CDR2: SGDLS, YYNGEE. The CDR3 is 17 residues long. The CDR3 region has the DNA TGTGCCAGCAGCCCTGGACTAGCGGGACCCTTGACCGGGGAGCTGTTTTTT. It codes for CASSPGLAGPLTGELFF. The full variable domain, with the rest looked up from reference TRBV9 and TRBJ2-2, is DSGVTQTPKHLITATGQRVTLRCSPRSGDLSVYWYQQSLDQGLQFLIQYYNGEERAKGNILERFSAQQFPDLHSELNLSSLELGDSALYFCASSPGLAGPLTGELFFGEGSRLTVL.

V is TRBV4-1 and J is TRBJ2-6, with D perhaps matching TRBD2 (6 bases). Trimming left V 6 bases short and J 0 bases short, with 15 bases between. Germline V gene data show CDR1 as MGHRA and CDR2 as YSYEKL. The CDR3 loop spans 17 amino acids. The CDR3: CASRMGLRSSGANVLTF. The CDR3 bases are TGCGCCAGCAGGATGGGACTCCGTAGCTCTGGGGCCAACGTCCTGACTTTC.